The entry below gives a single T cell receptor (beta chain) sequence along with its context. In germline, CDR1 is MDHEN, CDR2 SYDVKM. V lost 4 bases and J lost 5, with 17 bases in between. This CDR3 comprises 15 residues. As processed by the authors: It was from reference gene primer amplification that nucleated cell counts were estimated. Produced via immunoSEQ multiplex PCR; TCRdb's table is partial and in-frame only. V, J and clone size are those of that table, while D and trimming were read from the DNA. The sample lists approximately 97,000 clones, more than 75% occurring once. The sample originates from a study of blood T cell repertoires in COVID-19. On the study more broadly: Donors in the United States, Italy and Spain gave samples during acute or convalescent COVID-19. Sources were T cells, B-cell-depleted T cells, or PBMCs; the material itself was cDNA or gDNA.

The specimen sequenced was peripheral blood. The chain carries TRBV28 and TRBJ1-1, with TRBD1 as a possible D gene (5 bases). The receptor's source is a human donor in a cohort sampled during active COVID-19. CDR3 protein: CASSSTGGGRTEAFF. DNA of the CDR3: TGTGCCAGCAGTTCCACCGGGGGGGGAAGGACTGAAGCTTTCTTT.